The clone carrying this T cell receptor (beta chain) was seen only a few times. These data are taken from a study of blood T cell repertoires in COVID-19. Study details: Nucleic acid was either cDNA or gDNA, and it came from T cells, B-cell-depleted T cells, or PBMCs.

Looked up from germline, CDR1 is WNHNN and CDR2 is SYGVQD (reference sequence). Trimming cost V 5 bases and J 10 bases, with 14 bases left between them. CDR3 length: 12 amino acids. Sequencing used immunoSEQ multiplex PCR; TCRdb keeps in-frame clones, though not all of them. The data hold roughly 130,000 clones, with over 75% observed a single time. This receptor was obtained from a man in his 60s with active or convalescent COVID-19. What was sequenced was peripheral blood. This chain joins TRBV10-1 and TRBJ1-1; possible D gene TRBD1, 6 bases. CDR3 residues: CASSPGVGRAFF. In DNA form, the CDR3 reads TGCGCCAGCAGTCCAGGGGTCGGTCGAGCTTTCTTT.